The clone carrying this T cell receptor beta chain was seen more than once but under ten times. This entry comes from a study of blood T cell repertoires in acute mononucleosis. Germline V gene sequence: CDR1 SGHTA, CDR2 FQGTGA. CDR3 length: 15 residues. V was clipped by 8 bases and J by 7 bases; unmatched bases: 8. The protocol was immunoSEQ multiplex PCR, while the TCRdb copy is restricted to in-frame clones and leaves out a portion. The data show around 2,200 clones, 25% to 35% seen once. Described time point: acute infectious mononucleosis, at clinical presentation within 2 weeks of symptom onset (visit 1).

J is TRBJ2-3 and V is TRBV7-3; TRBD2 agrees at 14 bases. Sequencing was performed on EBV YVL epitope tetramer+ CD8+ T cells sorted from PBMCs, taken during acute infectious mononucleosis. The subset here: CD8 T cells binding a tetramer with EBV BRLF1 109-117 peptide (YVL-BR). This receptor was obtained from a woman under 30 with infectious mononucleosis caused by EBV. CDR3 DNA sequence: TGTGCCAGCGCGGGGACTAGCGGGAGTGGCAATACGCAGTATTTT. It specifies CASAGTSGSGNTQYF. Full variable domain (remainder filled in from reference TRBV7-3 and TRBJ2-3): GAGVSQTPSNKVTEKGKYVELRCDPISGHTALYWYRQSLGQGPEFLIYFQGTGAADDSGLPNDRFFAVRPEGSVSTLKIQRTERGDSAVYLCASAGTSGSGNTQYFGPGTRLTVL.